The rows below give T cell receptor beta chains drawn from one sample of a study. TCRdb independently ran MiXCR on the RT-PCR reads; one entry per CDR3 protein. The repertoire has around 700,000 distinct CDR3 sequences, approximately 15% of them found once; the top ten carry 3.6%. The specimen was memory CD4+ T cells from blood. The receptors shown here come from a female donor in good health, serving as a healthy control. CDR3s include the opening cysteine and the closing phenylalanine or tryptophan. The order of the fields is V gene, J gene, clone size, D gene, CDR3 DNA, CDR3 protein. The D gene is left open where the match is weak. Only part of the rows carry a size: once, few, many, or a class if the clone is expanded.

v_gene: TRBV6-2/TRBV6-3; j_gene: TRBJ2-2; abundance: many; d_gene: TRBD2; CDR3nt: TGTGCCAGCAGTTACCGCGGAAAAGCGGGAGGGTTGAGCACCGGGGAGCTGTTTTTT; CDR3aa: CASSYRGKAGGLSTGELFF
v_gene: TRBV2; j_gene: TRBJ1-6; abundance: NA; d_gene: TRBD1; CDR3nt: TGTGCCAGCAGCGGACAGGCCGGTAATAATTCACCCCTCCACTTT; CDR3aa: CASSGQAGNNSPLHF
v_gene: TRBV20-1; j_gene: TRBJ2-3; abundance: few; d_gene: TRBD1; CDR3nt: TGCAGTGCTGGAGATTCAGGGGGATCCACAGATACGCAGTATTTT; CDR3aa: CSAGDSGGSTDTQYF
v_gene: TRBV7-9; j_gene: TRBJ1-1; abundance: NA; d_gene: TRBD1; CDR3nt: TGTGCCAGCAGCTTAGCTGTTGGACAGGGTGGAACTGAAGCTTTCTTT; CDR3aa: CASSLAVGQGGTEAFF
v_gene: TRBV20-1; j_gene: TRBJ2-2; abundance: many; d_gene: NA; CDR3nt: TGCAGTGCCGCATCCCCGGGGGGCAACCGAGTCACCGGGGAGCTGTTTTTT; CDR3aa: CSAASPGGNRVTGELFF
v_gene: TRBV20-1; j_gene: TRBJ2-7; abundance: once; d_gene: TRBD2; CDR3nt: TGCAGTGCTAAAACGACTAGCGGGAGCTCCTACGAGCAGTACTTC; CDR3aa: CSAKTTSGSSYEQYF
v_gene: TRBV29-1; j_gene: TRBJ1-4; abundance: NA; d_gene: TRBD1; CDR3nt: TGCAGCGTTGCTAGGACAGGGGATGAAAAACTGTTTTTT; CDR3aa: CSVARTGDEKLFF
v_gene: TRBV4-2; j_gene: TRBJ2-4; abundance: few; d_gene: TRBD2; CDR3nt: TGTGCCAGCAGCCGCAAAGGAGGGACTACCCTAGCCAAAAACATTCAGTACTTC; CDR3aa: CASSRKGGTTLAKNIQYF
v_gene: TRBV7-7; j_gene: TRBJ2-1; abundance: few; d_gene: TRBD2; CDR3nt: TGTGCCAGCAGCTCTGGGGGGGTCGGTGAGCAGTTCTTC; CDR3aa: CASSSGGVGEQFF
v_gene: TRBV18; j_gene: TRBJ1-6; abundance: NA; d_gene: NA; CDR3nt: TGTGCCAGCTCACCCCCCGGGGGCCCCTGGAATTCACCCCTCCACTTT; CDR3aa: CASSPPGGPWNSPLHF
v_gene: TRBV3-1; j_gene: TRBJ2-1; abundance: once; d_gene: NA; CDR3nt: TGTGCCAGCAGCTACGCCGGGACGTCGGACAATGAGCAGTTCTTC; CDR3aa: CASSYAGTSDNEQFF
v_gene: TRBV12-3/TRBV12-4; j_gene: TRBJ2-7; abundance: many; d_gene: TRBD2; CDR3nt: TGTGCCAGCAGTTTAGCGGGACTAGCGGGAGCGGGCGAGCAGTACTTC; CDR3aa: CASSLAGLAGAGEQYF
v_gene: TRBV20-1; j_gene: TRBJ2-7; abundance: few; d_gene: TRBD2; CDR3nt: TGCAGTGCTAGGGGAACTAGCGGGACAGCTTCTGAGCAGTACTTC; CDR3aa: CSARGTSGTASEQYF
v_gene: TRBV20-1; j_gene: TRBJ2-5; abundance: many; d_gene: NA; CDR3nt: TGCAGTGCTAGAAAGGGAGAGACCCAGTACTTC; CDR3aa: CSARKGETQYF
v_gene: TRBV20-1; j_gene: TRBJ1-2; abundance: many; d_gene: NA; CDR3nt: TGCAGTGCCGCGACGACACCAACTAACTATGGCTACACCTTC; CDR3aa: CSAATTPTNYGYTF
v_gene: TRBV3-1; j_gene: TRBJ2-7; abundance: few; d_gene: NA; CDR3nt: TGTGCCAGCAGCCAAGATTACGGTACGTCCTACGAGCAGTACTTC; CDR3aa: CASSQDYGTSYEQYF
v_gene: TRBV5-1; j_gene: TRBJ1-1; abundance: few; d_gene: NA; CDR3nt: TGCGCCAGCAGCTTGGAAGGGGCCCCTGAAGCTTTCTTT; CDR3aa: CASSLEGAPEAFF
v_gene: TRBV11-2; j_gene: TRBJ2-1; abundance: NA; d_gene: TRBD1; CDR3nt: TGTGCCAGTAATAGGGACAGGGAAGATGAGCAGTTCTTC; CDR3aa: CASNRDREDEQFF
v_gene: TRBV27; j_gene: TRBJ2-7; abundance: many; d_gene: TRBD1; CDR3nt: TGTGCCAGCAGTTCGCCGGGACAGGTGGGCCACGAGCAGTACTTC; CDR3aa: CASSSPGQVGHEQYF
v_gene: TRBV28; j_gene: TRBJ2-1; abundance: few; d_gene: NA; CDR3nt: TGTGCCAGCAGCTCCCGACCGCGTGGCAATGAGCAGTTCTTC; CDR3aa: CASSSRPRGNEQFF
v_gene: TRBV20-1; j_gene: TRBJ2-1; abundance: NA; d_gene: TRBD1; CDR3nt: TGCAGTGCTAGAGCTACCGGGACAGGGACGTACAATGAGCAGTTCTTC; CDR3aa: CSARATGTGTYNEQFF
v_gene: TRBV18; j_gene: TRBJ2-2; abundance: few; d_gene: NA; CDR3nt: TGTGCCAGCTCACCACCGGGACGGACCTTAACGAACACCGGGGAGCTGTTTTTT; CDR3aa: CASSPPGRTLTNTGELFF
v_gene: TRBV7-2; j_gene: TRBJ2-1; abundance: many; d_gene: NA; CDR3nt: TGTGCCAGCAGCTTAGACGGCGCGGCTAGCGATGAGCAGTTCTTC; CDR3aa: CASSLDGAASDEQFF
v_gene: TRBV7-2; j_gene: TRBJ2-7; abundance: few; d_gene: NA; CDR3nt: TGTGCCAGCGCGGGCGCGGTCTACGAGCAGTACTTC; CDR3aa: CASAGAVYEQYF
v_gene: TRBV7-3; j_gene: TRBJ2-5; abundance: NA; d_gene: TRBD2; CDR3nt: TGTGCCAGCAGCTTATGGGCTAGCGGGAGAGAGACCCAGTACTTC; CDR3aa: CASSLWASGRETQYF
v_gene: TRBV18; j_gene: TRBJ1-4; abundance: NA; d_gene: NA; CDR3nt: TGTGCCACAAACCGGGCCAGGGATGAAAAACTGTTTTTT; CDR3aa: CATNRARDEKLFF
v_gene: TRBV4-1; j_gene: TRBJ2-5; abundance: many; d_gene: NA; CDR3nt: TGCGCCAGCAGCCTCGGACAGACGAGGGTCCAAGAGACCCAGTACTTC; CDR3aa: CASSLGQTRVQETQYF
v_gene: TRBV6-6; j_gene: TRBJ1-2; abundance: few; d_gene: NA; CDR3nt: TGTGCCAGCAGTTACTCGCTAGGGCCCTATGGCTACACCTTC; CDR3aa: CASSYSLGPYGYTF
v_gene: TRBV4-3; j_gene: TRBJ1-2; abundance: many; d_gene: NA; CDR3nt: TGCGCCAGCAGCCGGACAGCCTTCTATGGCTACACCTTC; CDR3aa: CASSRTAFYGYTF
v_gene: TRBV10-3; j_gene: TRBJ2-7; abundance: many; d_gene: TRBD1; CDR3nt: TGTGCCATCAGTGATACAGGGGGATACGAGCAGTACTTC; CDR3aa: CAISDTGGYEQYF
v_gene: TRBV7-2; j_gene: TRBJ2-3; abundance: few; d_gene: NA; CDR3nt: TGTGCCAGCAGTTCGTACTGGACTCTCACAGATACGCAGTATTTT; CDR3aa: CASSSYWTLTDTQYF
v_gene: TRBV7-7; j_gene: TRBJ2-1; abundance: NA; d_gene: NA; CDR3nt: TGTGCTAGCAGCCGGACAGCGGGCTCCTACAATGAGCAGTTCTTC; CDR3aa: CASSRTAGSYNEQFF
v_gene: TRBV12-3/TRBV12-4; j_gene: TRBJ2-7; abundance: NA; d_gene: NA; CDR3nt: TGTGCCAGCAGTTTACACGAGAGCTACGAGCAGTACTTC; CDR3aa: CASSLHESYEQYF
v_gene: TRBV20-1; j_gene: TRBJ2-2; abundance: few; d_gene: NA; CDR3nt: TGCAGTGCTAGAGATCGGCGCACCGGGGAGCTGTTTTTT; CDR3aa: CSARDRRTGELFF
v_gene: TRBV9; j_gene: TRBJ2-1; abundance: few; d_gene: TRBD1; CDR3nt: TGTGCCAGCAGCGTAGCTGCAGGGGGACTCTTC; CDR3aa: CASSVAAGGLF
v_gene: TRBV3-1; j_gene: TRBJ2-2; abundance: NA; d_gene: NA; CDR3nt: TGTGCCAGCAGCCATTGGGGCTTAGATAACACCGGGGAGCTGTTTTTT; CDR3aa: CASSHWGLDNTGELFF
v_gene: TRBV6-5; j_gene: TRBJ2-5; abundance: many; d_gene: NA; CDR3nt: TGTGCCAGCAGTGGGAGCGCCAAAGAGACCCAGTACTTC; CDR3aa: CASSGSAKETQYF
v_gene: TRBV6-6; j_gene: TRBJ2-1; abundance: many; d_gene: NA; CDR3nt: TGTGCCAGCAACCTAGGGTACAATGAGCAGTTCTTC; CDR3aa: CASNLGYNEQFF
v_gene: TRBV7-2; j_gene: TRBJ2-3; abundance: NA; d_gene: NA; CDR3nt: TGTGCCAGCAGCCTAGGGACGGACCCTTTCACAGATACGCAGTATTTT; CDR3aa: CASSLGTDPFTDTQYF
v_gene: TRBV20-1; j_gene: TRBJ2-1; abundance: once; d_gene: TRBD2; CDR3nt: TGCAGTGCTAGAGATTGGGCTAGCGGAGCCCACAATGAGCAGTTCTTC; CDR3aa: CSARDWASGAHNEQFF
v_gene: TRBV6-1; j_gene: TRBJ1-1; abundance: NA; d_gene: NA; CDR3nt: TGTGCCAGCAGTTTCCGGGACACTGAAGCTTTCTTT; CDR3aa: CASSFRDTEAFF
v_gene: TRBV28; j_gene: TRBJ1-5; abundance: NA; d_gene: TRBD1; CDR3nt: TGTGCCAGCAGCTCGTTGGGAGGGGGCCGTGATCAGCCCCAGCATTTT; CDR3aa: CASSSLGGGRDQPQHF
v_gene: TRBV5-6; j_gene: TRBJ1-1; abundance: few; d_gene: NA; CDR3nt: TGTGCCAGCAGCTGGTCCCCCTTGGCCACTGAAGCTTTCTTT; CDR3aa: CASSWSPLATEAFF
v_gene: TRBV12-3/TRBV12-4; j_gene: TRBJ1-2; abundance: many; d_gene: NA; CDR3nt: TGTGCCAGCAGTTCAGGGGTGATGGGCTATGGCTACACCTTC; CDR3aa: CASSSGVMGYGYTF
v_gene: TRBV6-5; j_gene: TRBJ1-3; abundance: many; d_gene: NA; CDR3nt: TGTGCCAGCAGTTTATCCTACCAAGTTTACTCTGGAAACACCATATATTTT; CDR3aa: CASSLSYQVYSGNTIYF
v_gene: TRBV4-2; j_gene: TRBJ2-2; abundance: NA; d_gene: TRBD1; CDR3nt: TGTGCCAGCAGCCCCACAGGGGGCAGCGGTACCGGGGAGCTGTTTTTT; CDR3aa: CASSPTGGSGTGELFF
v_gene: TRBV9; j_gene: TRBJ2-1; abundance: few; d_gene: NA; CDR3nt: TGTGCCAGCAGCCCTCAGCTGAATGAGCAGTTCTTC; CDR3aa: CASSPQLNEQFF
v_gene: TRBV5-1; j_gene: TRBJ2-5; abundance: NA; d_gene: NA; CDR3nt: TGCGCCAGCAGCTTTGTTAGCGGCTTTCAAGAGACCCAGTACTTC; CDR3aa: CASSFVSGFQETQYF
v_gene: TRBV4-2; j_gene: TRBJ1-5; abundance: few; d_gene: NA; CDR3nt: TGTGCCAGCAGCCCACAGGTAACGGAGAATCAGCCCCAGCATTTT; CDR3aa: CASSPQVTENQPQHF
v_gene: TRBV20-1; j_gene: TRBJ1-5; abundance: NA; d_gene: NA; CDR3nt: TGCAGTGCTAGAGATCATCAGGGGCCCTATCGTTATCAGCCCCAGCATTTT; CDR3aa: CSARDHQGPYRYQPQHF
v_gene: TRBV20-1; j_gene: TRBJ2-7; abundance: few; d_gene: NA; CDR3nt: TGCAGTGCCAACGAGCCAGGTGGCTACGAGCAGTACTTC; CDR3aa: CSANEPGGYEQYF
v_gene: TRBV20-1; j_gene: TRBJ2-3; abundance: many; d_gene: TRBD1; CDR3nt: TGCAGTGCACAACCCCCGGACAGGGCCACAGATACGCAGTATTTT; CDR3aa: CSAQPPDRATDTQYF
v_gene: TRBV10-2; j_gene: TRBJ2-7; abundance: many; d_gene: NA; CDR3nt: TGCGCCAGCAGTCGGGGCGGGGTCAACGAGCAGTACTTC; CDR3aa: CASSRGGVNEQYF
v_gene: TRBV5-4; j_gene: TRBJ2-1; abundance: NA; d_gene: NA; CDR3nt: TGTGCCAGCAGCTTGATAAGTTTCAATGAGCAGTTCTTC; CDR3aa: CASSLISFNEQFF
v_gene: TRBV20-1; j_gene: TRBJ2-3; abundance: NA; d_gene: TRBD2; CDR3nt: TGCAGTGCGACCGGGACTAGCTCATCAGATACGCAGTATTTT; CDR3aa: CSATGTSSSDTQYF
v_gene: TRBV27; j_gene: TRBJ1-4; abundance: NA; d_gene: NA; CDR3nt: TGTGCCAGCAGTCGGCCCGTCCAGGGATCAAAACTGTTTTTT; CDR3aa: CASSRPVQGSKLFF